This TCR beta chain came from a study of blood T cell repertoires in COVID-19. V was pared by 3 bases and J by 6 bases, with 15 bases of the junction left unmatched. The CDR3 is 18 residues long. From germline, CDR1 is MDHEN and CDR2 SYDVKM. The sample holds a few counts of this clone. Sequencing was performed with immunoSEQ multiplex PCR; in TCRdb, only in-frame clones are kept and a portion is missing. Of approximately 150,000 clones in the sample, roughly four fifths are singletons; the top ten hold roughly 20%. This TCR was recovered from a woman aged 80 or older with acute or convalescent COVID-19. Sequenced material: peripheral blood. V usage is TRBV28 and J usage is TRBJ1-4; 8 positions agree with TRBD1. This CDR3 is CASSFLQGGGSYDEKLFF. CDR3 in DNA: TGTGCCAGCAGTTTTCTACAGGGGGGTGGTTCGTACGATGAAAAACTGTTTTTT. The variable domain in full, with the rest retrieved from reference TRBV28 and TRBJ1-4, is DVKVTQSSRYLVKRTGEKVFLECVQDMDHENMFWYRQDPGLGLRLIYFSYDVKMKEKGDIPEGYSVSREKKERFSLILESASTNQTSMYLCASSFLQGGGSYDEKLFFGSGTQLSVL.